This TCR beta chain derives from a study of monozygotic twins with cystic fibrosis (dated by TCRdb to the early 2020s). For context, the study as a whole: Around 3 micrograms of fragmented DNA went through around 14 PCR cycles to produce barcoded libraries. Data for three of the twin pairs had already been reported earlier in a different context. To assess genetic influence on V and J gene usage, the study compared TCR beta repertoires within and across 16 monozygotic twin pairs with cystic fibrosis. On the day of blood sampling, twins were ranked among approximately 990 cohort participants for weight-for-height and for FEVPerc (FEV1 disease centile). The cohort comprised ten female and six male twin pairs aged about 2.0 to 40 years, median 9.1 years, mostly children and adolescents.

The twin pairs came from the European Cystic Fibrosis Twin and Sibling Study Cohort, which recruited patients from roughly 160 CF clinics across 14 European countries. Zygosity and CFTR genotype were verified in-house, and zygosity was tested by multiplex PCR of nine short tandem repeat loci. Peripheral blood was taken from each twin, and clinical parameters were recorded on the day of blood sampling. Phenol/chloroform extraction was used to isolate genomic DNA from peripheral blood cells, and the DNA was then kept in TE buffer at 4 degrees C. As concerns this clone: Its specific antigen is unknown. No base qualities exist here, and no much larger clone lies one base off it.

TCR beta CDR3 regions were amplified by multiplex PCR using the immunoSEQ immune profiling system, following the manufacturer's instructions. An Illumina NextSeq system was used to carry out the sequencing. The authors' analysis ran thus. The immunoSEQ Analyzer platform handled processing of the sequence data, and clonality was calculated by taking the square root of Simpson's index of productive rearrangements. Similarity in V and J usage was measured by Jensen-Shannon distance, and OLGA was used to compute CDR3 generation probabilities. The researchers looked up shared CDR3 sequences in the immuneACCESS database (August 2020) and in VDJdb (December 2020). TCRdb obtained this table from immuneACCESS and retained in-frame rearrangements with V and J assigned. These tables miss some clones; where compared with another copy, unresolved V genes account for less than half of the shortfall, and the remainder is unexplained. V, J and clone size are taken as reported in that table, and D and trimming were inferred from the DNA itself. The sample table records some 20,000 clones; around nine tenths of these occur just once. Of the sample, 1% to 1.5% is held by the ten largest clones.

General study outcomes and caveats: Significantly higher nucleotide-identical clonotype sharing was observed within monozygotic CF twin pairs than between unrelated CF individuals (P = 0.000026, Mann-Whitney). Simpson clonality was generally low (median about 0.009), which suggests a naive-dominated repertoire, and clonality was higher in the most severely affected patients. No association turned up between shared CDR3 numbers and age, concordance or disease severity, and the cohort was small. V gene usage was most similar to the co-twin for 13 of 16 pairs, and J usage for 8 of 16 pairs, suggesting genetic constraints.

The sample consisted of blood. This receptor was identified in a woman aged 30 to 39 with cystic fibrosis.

The sequence in DNA is TGTGCCAGCAGTTACAAGTTGGCCGCAAATTCCTACGAGCAGTACTTC. Its protein is CASSYKLAANSYEQYF. The rearranged chain carries TRBV6-5 and TRBJ2-7, with the identity of the D gene unclear. CDR1 and CDR2 (MNHEY, SVGAGI) derive from the germline V gene. Cut back by 2 bases and 1 base, the V and J ends lie 15 bases apart. Measured from the cysteine to the phenylalanine, the CDR3 is 16 residues long. Only CDR3 DNA remains: 48 bases, in frame from the first base.